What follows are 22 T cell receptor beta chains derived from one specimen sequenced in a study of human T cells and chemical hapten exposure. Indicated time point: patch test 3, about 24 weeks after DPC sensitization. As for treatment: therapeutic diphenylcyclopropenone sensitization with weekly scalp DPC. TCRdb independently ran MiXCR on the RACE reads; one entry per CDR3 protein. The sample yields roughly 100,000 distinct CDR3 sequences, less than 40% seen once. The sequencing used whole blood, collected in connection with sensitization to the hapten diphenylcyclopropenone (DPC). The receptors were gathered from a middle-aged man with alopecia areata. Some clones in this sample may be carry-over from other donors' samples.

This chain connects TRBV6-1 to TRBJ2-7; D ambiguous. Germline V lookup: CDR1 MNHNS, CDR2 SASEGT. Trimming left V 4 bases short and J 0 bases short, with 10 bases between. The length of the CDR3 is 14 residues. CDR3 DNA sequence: TGTGCCAGCAGTGTGGCACTGAGCTCCTACGAGCAGTACGTC. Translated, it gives CASSVALSSYEQYV.

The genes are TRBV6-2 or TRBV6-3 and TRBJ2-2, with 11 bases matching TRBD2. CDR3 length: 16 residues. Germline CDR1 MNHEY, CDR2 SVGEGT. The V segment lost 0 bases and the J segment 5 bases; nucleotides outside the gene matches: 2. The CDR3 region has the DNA TGTGCCAGCAGTTACTCGCCTAGCGGGAGGACCGGGGAGCTGTTTTTT. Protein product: CASSYSPSGRTGELFF.

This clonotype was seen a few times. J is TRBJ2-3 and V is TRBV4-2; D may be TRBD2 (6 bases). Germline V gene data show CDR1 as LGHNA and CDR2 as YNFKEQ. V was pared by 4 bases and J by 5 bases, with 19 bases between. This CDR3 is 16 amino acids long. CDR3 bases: TGTGCCAGCAGCCTATCAGCGGGTCGGCCGGGAGATACGCAGTATTTT. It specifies CASSLSAGRPGDTQYF.

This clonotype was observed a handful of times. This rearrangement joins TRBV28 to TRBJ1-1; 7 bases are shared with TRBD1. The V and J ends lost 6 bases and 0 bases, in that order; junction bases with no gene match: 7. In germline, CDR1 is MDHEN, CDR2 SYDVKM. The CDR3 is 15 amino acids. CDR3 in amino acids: CASSLQGLMNTEAFF. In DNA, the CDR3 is TGTGCCAGCAGCCTACAGGGGCTCATGAACACTGAAGCTTTCTTT. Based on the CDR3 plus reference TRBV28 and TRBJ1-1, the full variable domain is DVKVTQSSRYLVKRTGEKVFLECVQDMDHENMFWYRQDPGLGLRLIYFSYDVKMKEKGDIPEGYSVSREKKERFSLILESASTNQTSMYLCASSLQGLMNTEAFFGQGTRLTVV.

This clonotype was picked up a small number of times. The CDR3, as DNA: TGTGCCAGCAGTTATAATTCACCCCTCCACTTT. It translates to CASSYNSPLHF. The chain has TRBV28 and TRBJ1-6; D is unresolved. This CDR3 has 11 residues. The V gene lost 4 bases and the J gene lost 5 bases, with 0 bases spanning the gap. Germline V gene lookup returns CDR1 MDHEN and CDR2 SYDVKM.

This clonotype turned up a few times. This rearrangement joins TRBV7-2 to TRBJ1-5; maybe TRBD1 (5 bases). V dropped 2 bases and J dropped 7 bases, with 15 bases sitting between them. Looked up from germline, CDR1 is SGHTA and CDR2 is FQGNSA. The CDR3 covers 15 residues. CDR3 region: CASSLFSSRDQPQHF. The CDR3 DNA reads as TGTGCCAGCAGCTTATTTTCGTCCAGGGACCAGCCCCAGCATTTT.

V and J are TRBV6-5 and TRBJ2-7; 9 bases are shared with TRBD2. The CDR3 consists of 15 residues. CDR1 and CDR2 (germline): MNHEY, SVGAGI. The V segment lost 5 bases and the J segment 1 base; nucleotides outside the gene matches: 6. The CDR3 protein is CASSPLAGGSYEQYV. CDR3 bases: TGTGCCAGCAGTCCCCTGGCGGGAGGGTCCTACGAGCAGTACGTC.

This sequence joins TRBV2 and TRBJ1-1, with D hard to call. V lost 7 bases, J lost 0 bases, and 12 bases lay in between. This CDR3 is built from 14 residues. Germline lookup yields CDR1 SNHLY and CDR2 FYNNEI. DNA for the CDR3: TGTGCCAGCACGTTTGGACTGATGAACACTGAAGCTTTCTTT. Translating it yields CASTFGLMNTEAFF.

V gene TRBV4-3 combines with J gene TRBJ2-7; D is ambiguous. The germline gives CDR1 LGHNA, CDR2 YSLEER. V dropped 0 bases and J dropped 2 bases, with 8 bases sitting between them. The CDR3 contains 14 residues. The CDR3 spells CASSQELGAYEQYF. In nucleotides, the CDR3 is TGCGCCAGCAGCCAAGAACTCGGAGCCTACGAGCAGTACTTC.

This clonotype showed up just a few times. DNA of the CDR3: TGTGCCAGCAGTTCCCGGCGGCAGGGCAACAATGAGCAGTTCTTC. Its protein product is CASSSRRQGNNEQFF. This chain joins TRBV12-3 or TRBV12-4 and TRBJ2-1, with D perhaps matching TRBD1 (5 bases). This CDR3 spans 15 amino acids. With 4 bases removed from V and 5 bases from J, the gap between germline ends came to 15 bases.

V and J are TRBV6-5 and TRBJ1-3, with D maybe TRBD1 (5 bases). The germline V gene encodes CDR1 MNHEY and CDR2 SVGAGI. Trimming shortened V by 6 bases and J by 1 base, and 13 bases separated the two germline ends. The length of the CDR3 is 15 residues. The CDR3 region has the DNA TGTGCCAGCAGGGGACGGGGCAGATCTGGAAACACCATATATTTT. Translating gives CASRGRGRSGNTIYF.

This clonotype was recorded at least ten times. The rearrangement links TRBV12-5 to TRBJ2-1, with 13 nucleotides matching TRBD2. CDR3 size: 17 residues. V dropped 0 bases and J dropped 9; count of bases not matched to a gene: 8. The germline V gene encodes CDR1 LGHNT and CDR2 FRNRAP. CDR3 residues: CASGLVRTSGRMGEQFF. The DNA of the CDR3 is TGTGCTAGTGGTTTGGTCAGGACTAGCGGGAGAATGGGTGAGCAGTTCTTC.

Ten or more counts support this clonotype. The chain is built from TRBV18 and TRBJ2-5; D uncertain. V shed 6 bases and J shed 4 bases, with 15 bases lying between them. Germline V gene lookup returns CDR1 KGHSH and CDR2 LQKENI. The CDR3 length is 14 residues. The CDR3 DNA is TGTGCCAGCTCCCTGACGGATGGTAGAGAGACCCAGTACTTC. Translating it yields CASSLTDGRETQYF.

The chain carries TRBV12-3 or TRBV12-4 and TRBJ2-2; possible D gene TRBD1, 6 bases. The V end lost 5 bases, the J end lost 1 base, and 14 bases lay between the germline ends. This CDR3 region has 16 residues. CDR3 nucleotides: TGTGCCAGCAGTCCCTCCGGGACACTGAACACCGGGGAGCTGTTTTTT. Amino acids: CASSPSGTLNTGELFF.

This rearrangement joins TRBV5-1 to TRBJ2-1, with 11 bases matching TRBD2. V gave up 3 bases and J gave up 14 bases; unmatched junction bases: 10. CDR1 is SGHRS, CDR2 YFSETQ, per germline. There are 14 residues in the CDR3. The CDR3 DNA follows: TGCGCCAGCAGCTCCGGGACTAGCGGCATAACGGAGTTCTTC. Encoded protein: CASSSGTSGITEFF.

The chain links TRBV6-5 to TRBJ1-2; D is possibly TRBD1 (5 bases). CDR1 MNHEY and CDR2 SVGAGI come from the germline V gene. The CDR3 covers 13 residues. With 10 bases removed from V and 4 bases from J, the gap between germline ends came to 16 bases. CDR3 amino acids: CATQQVDSYGYTF. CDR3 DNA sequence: TGTGCCACCCAACAGGTAGACAGCTATGGCTACACCTTC.

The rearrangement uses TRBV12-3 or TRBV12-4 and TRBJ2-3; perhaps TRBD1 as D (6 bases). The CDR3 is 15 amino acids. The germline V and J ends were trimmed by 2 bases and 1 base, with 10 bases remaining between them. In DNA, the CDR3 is TGTGCCAGCAGTTTACCACAGGGAGGCACAGATACGCAGTATTTT. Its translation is CASSLPQGGTDTQYF.

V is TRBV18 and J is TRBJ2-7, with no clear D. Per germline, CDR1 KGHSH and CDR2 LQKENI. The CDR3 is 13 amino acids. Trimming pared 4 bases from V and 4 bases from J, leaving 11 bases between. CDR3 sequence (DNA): TGTGCCAGCTCACGAGACGCGTCTTACGAGCAGTACTTC. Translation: CASSRDASYEQYF.

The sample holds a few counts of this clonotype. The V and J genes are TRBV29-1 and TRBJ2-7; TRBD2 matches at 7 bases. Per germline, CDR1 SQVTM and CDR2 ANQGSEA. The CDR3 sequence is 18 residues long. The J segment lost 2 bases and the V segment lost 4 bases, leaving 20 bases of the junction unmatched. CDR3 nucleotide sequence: TGCAGCGTTGGGGTACAGAACACCATGAGCGGGATCGCCTACGAGCAGTACTTC. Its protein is CSVGVQNTMSGIAYEQYF.

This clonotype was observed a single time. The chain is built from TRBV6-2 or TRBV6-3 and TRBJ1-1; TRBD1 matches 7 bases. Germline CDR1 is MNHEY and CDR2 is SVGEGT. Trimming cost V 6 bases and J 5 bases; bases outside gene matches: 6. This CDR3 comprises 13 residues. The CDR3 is CASRLGQATEAFF. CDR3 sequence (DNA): TGTGCCAGCAGACTTGGACAGGCGACTGAAGCTTTCTTT.

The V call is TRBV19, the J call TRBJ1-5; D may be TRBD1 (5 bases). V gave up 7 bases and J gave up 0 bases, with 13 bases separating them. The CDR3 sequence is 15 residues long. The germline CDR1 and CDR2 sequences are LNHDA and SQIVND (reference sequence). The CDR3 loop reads CASMGTKLSNQPQHF. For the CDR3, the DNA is TGTGCCAGTATGGGGACGAAACTTAGCAATCAGCCCCAGCATTTT.

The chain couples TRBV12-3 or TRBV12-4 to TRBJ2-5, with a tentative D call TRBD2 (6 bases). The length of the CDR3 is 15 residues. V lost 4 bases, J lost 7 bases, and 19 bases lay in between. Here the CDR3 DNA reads TGTGCCAGCAGTTCGTTACGGGACTCCCCGGGGACCCAGTACTTC. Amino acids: CASSSLRDSPGTQYF.